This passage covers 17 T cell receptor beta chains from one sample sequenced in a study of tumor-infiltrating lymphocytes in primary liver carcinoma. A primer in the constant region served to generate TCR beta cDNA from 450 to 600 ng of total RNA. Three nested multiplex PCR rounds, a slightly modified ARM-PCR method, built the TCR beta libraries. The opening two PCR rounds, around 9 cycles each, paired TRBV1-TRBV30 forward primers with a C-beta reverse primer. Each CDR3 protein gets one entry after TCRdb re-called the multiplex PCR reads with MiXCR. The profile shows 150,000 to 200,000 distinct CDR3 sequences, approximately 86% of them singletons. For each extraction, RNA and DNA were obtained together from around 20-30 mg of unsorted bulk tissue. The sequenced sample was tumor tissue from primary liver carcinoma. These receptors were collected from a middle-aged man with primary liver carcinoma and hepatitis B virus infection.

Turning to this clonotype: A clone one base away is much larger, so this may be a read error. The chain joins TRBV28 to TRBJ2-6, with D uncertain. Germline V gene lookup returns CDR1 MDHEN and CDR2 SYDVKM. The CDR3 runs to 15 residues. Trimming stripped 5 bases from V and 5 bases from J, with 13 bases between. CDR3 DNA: TGTGCCAGCAGTATCTCTAGTGACTGGGCCAACGTCCTGACTTTC. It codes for CASSISSDWANVLTF.

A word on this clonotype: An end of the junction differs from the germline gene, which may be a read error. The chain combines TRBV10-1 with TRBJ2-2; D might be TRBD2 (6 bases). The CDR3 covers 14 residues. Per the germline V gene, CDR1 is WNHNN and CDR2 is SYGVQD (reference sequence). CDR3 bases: TGCGCCAGCTCCGACGACATAGACACCGGGGGGCTGTTTTTT. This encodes CASSDDIDTGGLFF.

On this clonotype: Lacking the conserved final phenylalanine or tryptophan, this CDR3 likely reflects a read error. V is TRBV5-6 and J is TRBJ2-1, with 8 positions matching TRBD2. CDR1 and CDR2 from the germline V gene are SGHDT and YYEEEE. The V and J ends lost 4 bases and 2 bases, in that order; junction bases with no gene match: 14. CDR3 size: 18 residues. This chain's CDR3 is CASSRGLEGVLTYNEQFL. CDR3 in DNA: TGTGCCAGCAGCCGGGGACTAGAGGGAGTTTTGACCTACAATGAGCAGTTCCTC.

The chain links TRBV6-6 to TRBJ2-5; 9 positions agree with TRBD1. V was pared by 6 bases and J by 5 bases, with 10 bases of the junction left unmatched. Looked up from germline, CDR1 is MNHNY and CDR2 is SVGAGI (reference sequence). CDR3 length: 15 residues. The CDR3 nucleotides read TGTGCCAGCAGGGGTACAGGGGGCTCCTGGGAGACCCAGTACTTC. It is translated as CASRGTGGSWETQYF.

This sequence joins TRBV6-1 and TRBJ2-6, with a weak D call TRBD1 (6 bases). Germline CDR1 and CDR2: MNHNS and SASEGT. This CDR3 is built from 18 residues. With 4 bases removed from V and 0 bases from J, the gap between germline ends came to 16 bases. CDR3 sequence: CASSAYRAPTSGANVLTF. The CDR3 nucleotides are TGTGCCAGCAGTGCATACAGGGCTCCTACCTCTGGGGCCAACGTCCTGACTTTC.

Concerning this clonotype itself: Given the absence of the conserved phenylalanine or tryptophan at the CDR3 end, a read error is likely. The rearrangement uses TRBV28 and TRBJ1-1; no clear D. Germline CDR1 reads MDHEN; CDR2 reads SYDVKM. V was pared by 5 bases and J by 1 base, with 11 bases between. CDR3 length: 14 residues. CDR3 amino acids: CASSTAGKNTEAFL. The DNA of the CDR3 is TGTGCCAGCAGTACCGCCGGGAAGAACACTGAAGCTTTCCTT.

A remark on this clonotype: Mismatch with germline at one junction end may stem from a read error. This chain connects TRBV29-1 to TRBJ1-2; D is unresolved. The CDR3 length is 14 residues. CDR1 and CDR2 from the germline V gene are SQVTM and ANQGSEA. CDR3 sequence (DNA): TGCAGTGTTGAAACGGAAGAAGGAGTGGATGGCTACACCTTC. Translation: CSVETEEGVDGYTF.

The CDR3 region has the DNA TGTGCCAGCAGTCTTGACCAGCGTATCGCTGGAAACACCATATATTTT. This gives the protein CASSLDQRIAGNTIYF. This chain uses TRBV12-3 or TRBV12-4 with TRBJ1-3; D unresolved. This CDR3 has 16 amino acids. V shed 5 bases and J shed 2 bases, with 16 bases lying between them.

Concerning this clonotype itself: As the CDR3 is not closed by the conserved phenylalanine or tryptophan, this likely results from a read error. CDR3 residues: CASSQDRGGRTRVRNVQFI. The DNA for the CDR3 is TGCGCCAGCAGCCAAGACCGAGGAGGGAGGACCAGGGTTCGCAATGTGCAGTTCATC. The V call is TRBV4-1, the J call TRBJ2-1; perhaps TRBD2 as D (6 bases). This CDR3 has 19 residues. Germline loops: CDR1 MGHRA, CDR2 YSYEKL.

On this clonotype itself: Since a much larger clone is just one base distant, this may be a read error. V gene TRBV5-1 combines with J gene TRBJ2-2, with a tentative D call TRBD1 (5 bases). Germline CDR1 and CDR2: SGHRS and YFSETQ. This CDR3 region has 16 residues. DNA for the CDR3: TGCGCCAGCCGCTTGTTGGGGCAATCGAACACCGGGGAGCTGTTTTTT. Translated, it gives CASRLLGQSNTGELFF.

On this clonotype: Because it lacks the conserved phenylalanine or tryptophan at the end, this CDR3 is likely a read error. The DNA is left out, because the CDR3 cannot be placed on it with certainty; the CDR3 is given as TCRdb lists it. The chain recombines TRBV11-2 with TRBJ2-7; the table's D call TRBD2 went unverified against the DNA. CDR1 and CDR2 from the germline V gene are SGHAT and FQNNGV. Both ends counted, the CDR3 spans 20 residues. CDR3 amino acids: CASSLRERRTSGLSSYEHYY.

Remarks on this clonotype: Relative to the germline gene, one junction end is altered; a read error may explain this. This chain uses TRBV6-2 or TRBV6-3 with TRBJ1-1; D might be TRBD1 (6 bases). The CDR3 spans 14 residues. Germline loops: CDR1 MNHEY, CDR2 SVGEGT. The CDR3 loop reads CASSYSTGLTEPFF. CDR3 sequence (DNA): TGTGCCAGCAGTTATTCCACAGGGCTTACTGAACCTTTCTTT.

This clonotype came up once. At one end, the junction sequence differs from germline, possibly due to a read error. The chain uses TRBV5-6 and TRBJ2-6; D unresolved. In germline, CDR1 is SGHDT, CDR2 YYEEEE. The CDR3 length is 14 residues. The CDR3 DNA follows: TGTGCCAGCAGTTTCCCGTCTGGGGTCAACGTCCTGACTTTC. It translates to CASSFPSGVNVLTF. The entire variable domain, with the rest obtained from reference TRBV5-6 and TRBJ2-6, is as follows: DAGVTQSPTHLIKTRGQQVTLRCSPKSGHDTVSWYQQALGQGPQFIFQYYEEEERQRGNFPDRFSGHQFPNYSSELNVNALLLGDSALYLCASSFPSGVNVLTFGAGSRLTVL.

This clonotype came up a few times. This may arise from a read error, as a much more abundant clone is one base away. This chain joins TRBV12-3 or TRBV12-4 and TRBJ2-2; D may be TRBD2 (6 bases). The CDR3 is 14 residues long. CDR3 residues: CTSSWGRHAGELFF. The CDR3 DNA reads TGTACCAGCAGTTGGGGGAGGCACGCCGGGGAGCTGTTTTTT.

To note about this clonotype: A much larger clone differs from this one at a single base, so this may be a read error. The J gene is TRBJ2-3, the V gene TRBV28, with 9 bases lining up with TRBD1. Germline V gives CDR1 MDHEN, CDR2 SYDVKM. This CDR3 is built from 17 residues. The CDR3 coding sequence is TGTGCCAGCAGTTCGAGGGCCGGGACAGGGATAGCTGGTACGCACTATTTT. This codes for CASSSRAGTGIAGTHYF.

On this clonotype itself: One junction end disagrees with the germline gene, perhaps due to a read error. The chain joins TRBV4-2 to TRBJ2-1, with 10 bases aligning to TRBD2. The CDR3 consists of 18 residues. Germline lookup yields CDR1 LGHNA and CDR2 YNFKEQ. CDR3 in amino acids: CATSQATSGLSSYDEQFF. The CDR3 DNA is TGTGCTACCAGCCAAGCGACTAGCGGGCTCAGTTCCTACGATGAGCAGTTCTTC.

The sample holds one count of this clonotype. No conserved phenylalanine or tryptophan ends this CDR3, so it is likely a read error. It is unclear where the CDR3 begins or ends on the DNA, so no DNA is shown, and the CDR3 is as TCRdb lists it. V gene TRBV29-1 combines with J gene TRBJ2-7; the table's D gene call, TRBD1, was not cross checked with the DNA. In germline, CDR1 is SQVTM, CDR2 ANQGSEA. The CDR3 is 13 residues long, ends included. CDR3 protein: CSVWGVSTYEHYI.